Detailed here is one TCR beta chain. Its antigen remains unknown. Additional DNA sequences in this sample encode the identical CDR3. The data stem from a study of cytomegalovirus exposure and HLA in healthy donors. Study-level findings and limits: Apparent HLA restriction characterized most CMV-associated TCR beta chains in a later analysis. Presence/absence analyses rested on an assumption that sequencing depth was roughly uniform across donors. Reports described diagnosis of cytomegalovirus status by the classifier as highly specific and sensitive.

It was with 60 Vbeta and 13 Jbeta primers that the PCR ran. Authors' analysis steps: Later analysis identified tens of millions of unique TCR beta chains, 9 million to 13 million shared. Only in-frame clones appear in the TCRdb table, and some are missing; sequencing was by immunoSEQ multiplex PCR. For V, J and clone size, that table is used; D and trimming come from the DNA. Altogether roughly 92,000 clones are present, under 90% being singletons, with the ten largest covering about a third. The CDR3 is made up of 14 amino acids. Germline trimming cut 4 bases from V and 2 bases from J; bases unmatched to any gene: 5. Germline values: CDR1 SGHRS, CDR2 YFSETQ.

Sequencing was done on a sample of PBMCs. The chain has TRBV5-1 and TRBJ2-7; 8 bases fit TRBD2. The sequence came from a man aged 50-59 years in good health and CMV-seropositive. CDR3 DNA: TGCGCCAGCAGCCTTGGACTAGCTACCTACGAGCAGTACTTC. It translates to CASSLGLATYEQYF.